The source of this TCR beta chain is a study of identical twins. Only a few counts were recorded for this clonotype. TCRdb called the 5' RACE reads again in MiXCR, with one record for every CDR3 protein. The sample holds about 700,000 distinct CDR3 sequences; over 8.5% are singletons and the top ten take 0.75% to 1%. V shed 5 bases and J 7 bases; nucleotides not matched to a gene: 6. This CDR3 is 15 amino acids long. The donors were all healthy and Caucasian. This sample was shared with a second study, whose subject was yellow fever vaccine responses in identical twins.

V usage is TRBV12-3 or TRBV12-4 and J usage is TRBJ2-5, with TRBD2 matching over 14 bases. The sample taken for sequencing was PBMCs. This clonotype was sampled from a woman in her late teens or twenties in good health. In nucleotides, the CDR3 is TGTGCCAGCAGTGGTGGGACTAGCGGGGGAGGGACCCAGTACTTC. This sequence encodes CASSGGTSGGGTQYF.